The 5 T cell receptor beta chains below all came from one sample that was sequenced in a study of vaccination effects on CD4 cells after COVID-19. The antigens of these receptors remain unknown. Culturing for about 10 days preceded CD4+ T cell isolation. Produced via immunoSEQ multiplex PCR; TCRdb's table is partial and in-frame only. The sample lists about 74,000 clones; over 60% were seen once. The sequencing used CD4+ T cells from PBMCs cultured without peptide, collected before COVID-19 vaccination. These receptors came from a human donor who received a COVID-19 vaccine.

The table lists this clone with a few counts. The genes are TRBV19 and TRBJ1-5; D not certain. Germline CDR1 LNHDA, CDR2 SQIVND (reference sequence). V lost 3 bases and J 0 bases, leaving 6 bases between the germline ends. The CDR3 consists of 14 residues. CDR3 bases: TGTGCCAGTAGTATTTGGGGTAGCAATCAGCCCCAGCATTTT. It is translated as CASSIWGSNQPQHF. Filled out from reference TRBV19 and TRBJ1-5, the complete variable domain reads DGGITQSPKYLFRKEGQNVTLSCEQNLNHDAMYWYRQDPGQGLRLIYYSQIVNDFQKGDIAEGYSVSREKKESFPLTVTSAQKNPTAFYLCASSIWGSNQPQHFGDGTRLSIL.

The sample holds a few counts of this clone. The chain carries TRBV7-9 and TRBJ2-2; TRBD2 agrees at 13 bases. V lost 5 bases to trimming and J lost 6 bases; unmatched junction nucleotides: 6. Germline CDR1 reads SEHNR; CDR2 reads FQNEAQ (reference sequence). This CDR3 is built from 16 residues. The CDR3 bases are TGTGCCAGCAGCCCGAGACTAGCGGGGGGACCCGGGGAGCTGTTTTTT. This translates into CASSPRLAGGPGELFF.

This clone was observed a few times. The V and J genes are TRBV10-3 and TRBJ1-6, with TRBD1 matching 9 bases. Germline CDR1 ENHRY, CDR2 SYGVKD. This CDR3 is built from 14 residues. V lost 4 bases, J lost 10 bases, and 5 bases stayed unmatched. The CDR3 coding sequence is TGTGCCATCAGTGTCGACAGGGGGGACTCACCCCTCCACTTT. It is translated as CAISVDRGDSPLHF.

The chain has TRBV24-1 and TRBJ1-5; D gene uncertain. Per germline, CDR1 KGHDR and CDR2 SFDVKD. Trimming removed 2 bases from V and 10 bases from J, with 14 bases in between. The CDR3 loop spans 14 amino acids. DNA of the CDR3: TGTGCCACCAGTGATTGGACCGGCTCGGGTCCCCAGCATTTT. Its protein is CATSDWTGSGPQHF.

The chain carries TRBV1 and TRBJ2-7; the tabulated D call, TRBD2, remains unverified against the DNA. TRBV1 is a known pseudogene. There are 16 residues in the CDR3. CDR3 region: CTSSRRLAGVPYEQYV. CDR3 DNA: TGCACCAGCAGCCGTAGACTAGCGGGGGTACCCTACGAGCAGTACGTC.